This T cell receptor (beta chain) was retrieved from a study of Graves' ophthalmopathy and Graves' hyperthyroidism. Amplification of the TCR beta CDR3 regions used RNA transcripts (as template). First-round RT-PCR relied on HTBI primers, and a second-round multiplex PCR came next. Via MiXCR, TCRdb re-called the multiplex PCR reads, giving one row per CDR3 protein. The repertoire includes a few hundred thousand distinct CDR3 sequences, under 25% of them detected once, and around 3% sits in the top ten. This clonotype was seen many times. Its specificity is unknown. Findings and caveats of the study: Most thyroid clonotypes expanded beyond 0.001 frequency were also found in blood. Ophthalmopathy progression was predicted by the model at approximately 70% sensitivity and about 74% specificity.

Stable hyperthyroidism was defined by absence of ophthalmopathy within 18 months of follow-up. The TCR sequence derives from a woman aged 18-29 years with stable Graves' hyperthyroidism. Source material: peripheral blood.

The CDR3 protein is CASSSGTGDSGEQYF. Written as DNA, the CDR3 is TGTGCCAGCAGCTCCGGGACAGGGGACTCGGGCGAGCAGTACTTC. The rearrangement uses TRBV5-6 and TRBJ2-7; 10 bases are a match to TRBD1. CDR1 is SGHDT and CDR2 is YYEEEE in the germline V gene. There are 15 residues in the CDR3. V gave up 3 bases and J gave up 6 bases; unmatched junction bases: 9.